The clone carrying this T cell receptor beta chain was seen more than once but under ten times. Only in-frame clones appear in the TCRdb table, and some are missing; sequencing was by immunoSEQ multiplex PCR. The sample lists 220,000 or so clones; around 90% were seen once. The entry originates in a study of blood T cell repertoires in COVID-19. The wider study: Both acute and convalescent COVID-19 samples were obtained from the United States, Italy and Spain. Nucleic acid was either cDNA or gDNA, and it came from T cells, B-cell-depleted T cells, or PBMCs.

V lost 4 bases, J lost 8 bases, and 11 bases lay in between. The length of the CDR3 is 12 residues. CDR1 is SNHLY, CDR2 FYNNEI, per germline. The V gene is TRBV2, the J gene TRBJ1-2; D gene ambiguous. The TCR sequence derives from a man in his sixties who had recovered from COVID-19. The sample taken for sequencing was peripheral blood. The CDR3 DNA sequence: TGTGCCAGCAGTGGGGCCTCTCCCGGCTACACCTTC. It codes for CASSGASPGYTF. The full variable domain, with the rest looked up from reference TRBV2 and TRBJ1-2, is EPEVTQTPSHQVTQMGQEVILRCVPISNHLYFYWYRQILGQKVEFLVSFYNNEISEKSEIFDDQFSVERPDGSNFTLKIRSTKLEDSAMYFCASSGASPGYTFGSGTRLTVV.